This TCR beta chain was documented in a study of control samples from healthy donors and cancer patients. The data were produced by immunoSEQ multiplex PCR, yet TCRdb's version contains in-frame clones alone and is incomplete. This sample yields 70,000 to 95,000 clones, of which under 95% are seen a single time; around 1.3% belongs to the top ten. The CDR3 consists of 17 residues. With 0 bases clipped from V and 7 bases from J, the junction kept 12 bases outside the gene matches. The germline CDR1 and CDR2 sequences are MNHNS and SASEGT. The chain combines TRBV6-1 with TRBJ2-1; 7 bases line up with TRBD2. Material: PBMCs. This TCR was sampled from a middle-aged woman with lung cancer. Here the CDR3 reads CASSEAQGREGRNEQFF. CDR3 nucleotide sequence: TGTGCCAGCAGTGAAGCGCAGGGTAGGGAGGGCCGGAATGAGCAGTTCTTC.